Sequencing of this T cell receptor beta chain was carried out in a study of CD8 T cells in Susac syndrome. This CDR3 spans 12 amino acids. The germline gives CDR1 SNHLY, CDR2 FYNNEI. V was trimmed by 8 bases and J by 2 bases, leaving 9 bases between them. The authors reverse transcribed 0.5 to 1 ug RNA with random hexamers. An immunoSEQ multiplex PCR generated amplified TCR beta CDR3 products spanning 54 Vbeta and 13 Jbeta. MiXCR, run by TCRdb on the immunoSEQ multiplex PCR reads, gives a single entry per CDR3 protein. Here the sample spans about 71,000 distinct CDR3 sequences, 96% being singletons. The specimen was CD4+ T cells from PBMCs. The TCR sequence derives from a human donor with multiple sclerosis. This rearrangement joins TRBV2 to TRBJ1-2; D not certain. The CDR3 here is CASRIGNYGYTF. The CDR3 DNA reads TGTGCCAGCCGGATAGGCAACTATGGCTACACCTTC.